These 15 T cell receptor beta chains were sequenced from one sample in a study of Tregs in tolerant kidney transplant recipients (dated by TCRdb to between 2019 and 2020). Related donors were used in the transplants with nonmyeloablative bone marrow transplantation, and mixed chimerism was transient in the human trials. Libraries came from the immunoSEQ multiplex PCR assay. The immuneACCESS repertoire file appears here via TCRdb, limited to in-frame rearrangements. These files lack a portion of the clones; in checked studies, under half of the deficit traces to unresolved V genes, and the cause of the others is not known. This sample's table carries about 31,000 clones. The ten top clones hold roughly 1.9% of the sample. The starting material was CD4+ T cells from blood (PBMCs), obtained 24 months after the transplant. These receptor sequences come from a human patient who received a combined kidney and bone marrow transplant. Some T cells present after a transplant may be cells of the graft donor.

With regard to this clone: The observed sequence ends 3 residues before the CDR3 terminus, with the missing tail filled in from the germline J gene. This rearrangement joins TRBV12-3 or TRBV12-4 to TRBJ2-1, with D hard to call. The CDR3 covers 16 residues. V lost 5 bases to trimming and J lost 4 bases, with 18 bases between them. This CDR3 reads CASSLHYVAEYNEQFF. The CDR3 bases that were read are TGTGCCAGCAGTCTCCACTACGTGGCAGAATACAATGAG.

Comments on this clone: The read comes to an end 3 residues before the CDR3 does, leaving the germline J gene to fill in the end. The J gene is TRBJ2-2, the V gene TRBV5-4, with D unresolved. With 5 bases removed from V and 7 bases from J, the gap between germline ends came to 9 bases. Germline V CDR1 and CDR2: SGHNT, YYREEE (reference sequence). CDR3 size: 12 residues. CDR3 DNA, as far as it was read: TGTGCCAGCAGATTTAGTCGCGGGGAG. Encoded protein: CASRFSRGE. The full CDR3 is CASRFSRGELFF.

As concerns this clone: The CDR3 end falls 3 residues outside the read, so it is completed with the germline J gene. V gene TRBV5-4 combines with J gene TRBJ2-5; a possible D gene is TRBD1 (5 bases). V dropped 1 base and J dropped 6 bases, with 13 bases sitting between them. The CDR3 runs to 14 residues. CDR1 and CDR2 (germline): SGHNT, YYREEE (reference sequence). CDR3 DNA, as far as it was read: TGTGCCAGCAGCTTGAAATCAGGGATTCAGACC. It yields the protein CASSLKSGIQT. The CDR3 in full is CASSLKSGIQTQYF.

As to this clone: Read sequence stops 3 residues before the CDR3 end, and the germline J gene provides the missing end. The gene calls are TRBV20-1 and TRBJ2-1, with 9 bases that match TRBD2. The CDR3 length is 14 residues. Germline V CDR1 and CDR2: DFQATT, SNEGSKA (reference sequence). V gave up 5 bases and J gave up 6 bases; unmatched junction bases: 8. The CDR3 reads CSAAGTSTFNEQFF. CDR3 bases read: TGCAGTGCTGCCGGGACTAGCACCTTCAATGAG.

As regards this clone: The read comes to an end 3 residues before the CDR3 does, leaving the germline J gene to fill in the end. The chain carries TRBV11-2 and TRBJ2-5; 8 nucleotides align to TRBD1. This CDR3 is built from 15 residues. The germline gives CDR1 SGHAT, CDR2 FQNNGV. The V and J ends lost 5 bases and 5 bases, in that order; junction bases with no gene match: 10. The part of the CDR3 DNA that was read is TGTGCCAGCAGCGCTACCGGGACAGGTGGTGAGACC. As protein: CASSATGTGGET. The complete CDR3 protein is CASSATGTGGETQYF.

With regard to this clone: The CDR3 is cut off 3 residues early in the read; its end comes from the germline J gene. The chain has TRBV5-1 and TRBJ2-1; 12 bases align to TRBD2. The germline gives CDR1 SGHRS, CDR2 YFSETQ. After removal of 4 bases from V and 1 base from J, the junction contained 6 bases not matched to a gene. The CDR3 extends over 17 amino acids. CDR3 sequence: CASSRLAGGTSYNEQFF. The covered CDR3 bases are TGCGCCAGCAGCCGTCTAGCGGGAGGGACGTCCTACAATGAG.

In the case of this clone: The read falls 3 residues short of the CDR3 end, and the missing part is taken from the germline J gene. The chain has TRBV7-3 and TRBJ2-2, with TRBD2 matching over 10 bases. The CDR3 is 18 amino acids. Germline assignment: CDR1 SGHTA and CDR2 FQGTGA. V dropped 0 bases and J dropped 1; count of bases not matched to a gene: 5. The CDR3: CASSLTPTSGWNTGELFF. Partial CDR3 DNA: TGTGCCAGCAGCTTAACCCCGACTAGCGGGTGGAACACCGGGGAG. The full variable domain, in which reference TRBV7-3 and TRBJ2-2 provide the parts outside the CDR3, is GAGVSQTPSNKVTEKGKYVELRCDPISGHTALYWYRQSLGQGPEFLIYFQGTGAADDSGLPNDRFFAVRPEGSVSTLKIQRTERGDSAVYLCASSLTPTSGWNTGELFFGEGSRLTVL.

About this clone: The CDR3 goes on 3 residues after the read ends, and that part is filled in from the germline J gene. This sequence joins TRBV5-1 and TRBJ2-7; 10 nucleotides agree with TRBD2. Trimming at V came to 4 bases and at J to 2 bases, leaving 6 bases not matched to a gene. There are 15 residues in the CDR3. Germline V lookup: CDR1 SGHRS, CDR2 YFSETQ. The CDR3 sequence is CASSPRTSGPYEQYF. CDR3 DNA (partial): TGCGCCAGCAGCCCGCGGACTAGCGGTCCCTACGAG.

To note about this clone: Read data end 3 residues before the CDR3 end; the end is taken from the germline J gene. The gene calls are TRBV20-1 and TRBJ2-4; 14 bases are a match to TRBD2. The CDR3 loop spans 18 amino acids. Germline assignment: CDR1 DFQATT and CDR2 SNEGSKA (reference sequence). The ends lost 3 bases at V and 0 bases at J; junction bases unmatched: 7. The DNA read from the CDR3 is TGCAGTGCTAGCCCCGGGACTAGCGGGAGACTAGCCAAAAACATT. Translating gives CSASPGTSGRLAKNI. In full, the CDR3 reads CSASPGTSGRLAKNIQYF.

In regard to this clone: The CDR3 end is not reached by the read, which stops 3 residues before it; the germline J gene fills it in. The rearrangement uses TRBV30 and TRBJ2-6; maybe TRBD2 (5 bases). Between the trimmed V and J ends, which lost 8 bases and 3 bases, there was a span of 14 bases. CDR3 length: 14 amino acids. Germline assignment: CDR1 GTSNPN and CDR2 SVGIG (reference sequence). The sequenced part of the CDR3 DNA is TGTGCCCTTATTCCGGGGTATGGGGCCAACGTC. It codes for CALIPGYGANV. The whole CDR3 protein reads CALIPGYGANVLTF.

On this clone itself: From the germline J gene comes the end of the CDR3, since the read stops 3 residues before it. This sequence joins TRBV5-1 and TRBJ1-2, with 9 bases that match TRBD1. The CDR3 is 14 amino acids. With V trimmed by 5 bases and J by 4 bases, 6 bases remained unmatched. Germline values: CDR1 SGHRS, CDR2 YFSETQ. Here the CDR3 reads CASSETGGSYGYTF. CDR3 DNA (partial): TGCGCCAGCAGTGAGACAGGGGGAAGCTATGGC. The whole variable domain, filled in from reference TRBV5-1 and TRBJ1-2, reads KAGVTQTPRYLIKTRGQQVTLSCSPISGHRSVSWYQQTPGQGLQFLFEYFSETQRNKGNFPGRFSGRQFSNSRSEMNVSTLELGDSALYLCASSETGGSYGYTFGSGTRLTVV.

Concerning this clone itself: The CDR3 end falls 3 residues outside the read, so it is completed with the germline J gene. The chain uses TRBV7-2 and TRBJ1-1; 8 bases fit TRBD1. This CDR3 region has 14 residues. Germline V CDR1 and CDR2: SGHTA, FQGNSA. After removal of 4 bases from V and 4 bases from J, the junction contained 5 bases not matched to a gene. The covered CDR3 bases are TGTGCCAGCAGCTCAACAGGGGGGACCACTGAA. Encoded protein: CASSSTGGTTE. The entire CDR3 sequence reads CASSSTGGTTEAFF. Full variable domain (outside the CDR3, taken from reference TRBV7-2 and TRBJ1-1): GAGVSQSPSNKVTEKGKDVELRCDPISGHTALYWYRQSLGQGLEFLIYFQGNSAPDKSGLPSDRFSAERTGGSVSTLTIQRTQQEDSAVYLCASSSTGGTTEAFFGQGTRLTVV.

On this clone: The read finishes 3 residues shy of the CDR3 end, and the germline J gene is used to complete it. The chain joins TRBV30 to TRBJ1-6; 8 bases match TRBD1. CDR3 length equals 12 residues. Per the germline V gene, CDR1 is GTSNPN and CDR2 is SVGIG (reference sequence). V gave up 5 bases and J gave up 8 bases; unmatched junction bases: 2. The DNA read from the CDR3 is TGTGCCTGGCCGGACAGGGATTCACCC. Amino acid sequence: CAWPDRDSP. In full, the CDR3 is CAWPDRDSPLHF. Full variable domain (remainder filled in from reference TRBV30 and TRBJ1-6): SQTIHQWPATLVQPVGSPLSLECTVEGTSNPNLYWYRQAAGRGLQLLFYSVGIGQISSEVPQNLSASRPQDRQFILSSKKLLLSDSGFYLCAWPDRDSPLHFGNGTRLTVT.

The CDR3: CASSLQGALHF. The sequenced CDR3 bases are TGTGCCAGCAGCCTACAGGGGGCC. V usage is TRBV7-9 and J usage is TRBJ1-6; 8 bases are shared with TRBD1. The read terminates 3 residues before the CDR3 end, so the remaining end is supplied by the germline J gene. CDR3 size: 11 residues. Germline CDR1 reads SEHNR; CDR2 reads FQNEAQ (reference sequence).

A note on this clone: The read stops 3 residues short of the end of the CDR3; the missing end is completed from the germline J gene. The V call is TRBV29-1, the J call TRBJ1-1; 7 bases map to TRBD1. The CDR3 covers 13 residues. Trimming at V came to 5 bases and at J to 5 bases, leaving 8 bases not matched to a gene. Germline V gene data show CDR1 as SQVTM and CDR2 as ANQGSEA. The CDR3 here is CSVLQGVGTEAFF. CDR3 bases read: TGCAGCGTTCTGCAGGGGGTCGGGACTGAA. Using reference TRBV29-1 and TRBJ1-1 for the parts outside the CDR3, the full variable domain is SAVISQKPSRDICQRGTSLTIQCQVDSQVTMMFWYRQQPGQSLTLIATANQGSEATYESGFVIDKFPISRPNLTFSTLTVSNMSPEDSSIYLCSVLQGVGTEAFFGQGTRLTVV.